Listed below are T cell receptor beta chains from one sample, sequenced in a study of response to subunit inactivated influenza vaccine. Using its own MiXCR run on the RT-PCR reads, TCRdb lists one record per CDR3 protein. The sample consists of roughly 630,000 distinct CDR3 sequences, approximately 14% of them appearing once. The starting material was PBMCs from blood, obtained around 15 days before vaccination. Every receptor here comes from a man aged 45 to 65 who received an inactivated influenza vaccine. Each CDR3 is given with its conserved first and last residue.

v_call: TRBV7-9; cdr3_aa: CASSLGGVNEQYF
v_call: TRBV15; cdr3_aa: CATSSSQGSYEQYF
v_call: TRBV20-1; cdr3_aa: CSARAASTIYGYTF
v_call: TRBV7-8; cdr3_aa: CASSPRTGTNTGELFF
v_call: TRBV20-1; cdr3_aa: CSVNGQGGETQYF
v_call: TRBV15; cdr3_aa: CATQPLSSGANVLTF
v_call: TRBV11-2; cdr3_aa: CASSQQLSPDTQYF
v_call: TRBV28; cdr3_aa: CASSLLRDSSYNEQFF
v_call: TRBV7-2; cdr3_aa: CASSLQTARAYEQYF
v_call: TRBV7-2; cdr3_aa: CASSSRGGYSNQPQHF
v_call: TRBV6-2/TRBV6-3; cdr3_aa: CASRPPAASEQFF
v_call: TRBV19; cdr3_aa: CASSIGTQGAHGYTF
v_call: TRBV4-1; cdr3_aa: CASSQEGAGEKLFF
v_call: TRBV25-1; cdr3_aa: CASSEYALNTEAFF
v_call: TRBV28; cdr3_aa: CASSPSGQGVYEQYF
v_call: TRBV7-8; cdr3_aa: CAGRPGTANNEQFF
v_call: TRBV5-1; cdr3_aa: CASSFGRAFGTEAFF
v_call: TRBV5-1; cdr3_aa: CASRQDSYTEAFF
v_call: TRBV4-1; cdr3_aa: CASSQGLRMGSYPGYTF
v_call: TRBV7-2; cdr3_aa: CASSPSMGLAQYF
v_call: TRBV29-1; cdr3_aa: CSVAGLSYEQYF
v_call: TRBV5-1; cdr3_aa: CASSVQGFFTDTQYF
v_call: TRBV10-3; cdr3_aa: CAISESLAGAGANVLTF
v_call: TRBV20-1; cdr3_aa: CGTQSYNEQFF
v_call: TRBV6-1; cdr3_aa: CASRFRDRGTYEQYF
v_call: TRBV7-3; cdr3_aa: CASSLSGLAGKETQYF
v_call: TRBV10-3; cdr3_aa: CAISDDLGEQFF
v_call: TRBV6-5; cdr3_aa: CASSDIDTQYF
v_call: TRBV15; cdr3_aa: CATSRETSGITYEQYF